This section outlines one T cell receptor beta chain sequence together with its context. Clones were sequenced by immunoSEQ multiplex PCR, and TCRdb holds only the in-frame ones, with some missing. In the table there are fewer than 250,000 clones, roughly 87% of which are singletons. Ages ranged from 18 to 89 years, with residence in fewer than 25 US areas. Self-reported history from a screening survey and questionnaire set each donor's cohort. This record belongs to a study of blood T cell repertoires in COVID-19. Study-wide background: COVID-19 samples, acute and convalescent, were from the United States, Italy and Spain.

The CDR3 totals 14 residues. Looked up from germline, CDR1 is SNHLY and CDR2 is FYNNEI. V lost 6 bases and J lost 7; bases outside the gene matches: 11. Specimen: PBMCs or T cells enriched from blood (not recorded which). The V call is TRBV2, the J call TRBJ1-1, with 7 bases matching TRBD1. The TCR was taken from a young man in a cohort exposed to, infected with or recovered from COVID-19 (not recorded which). The CDR3 reads CASRVYPTGLEAFF. CDR3 bases: TGTGCCAGCAGAGTTTATCCGACAGGGCTTGAAGCTTTCTTT.